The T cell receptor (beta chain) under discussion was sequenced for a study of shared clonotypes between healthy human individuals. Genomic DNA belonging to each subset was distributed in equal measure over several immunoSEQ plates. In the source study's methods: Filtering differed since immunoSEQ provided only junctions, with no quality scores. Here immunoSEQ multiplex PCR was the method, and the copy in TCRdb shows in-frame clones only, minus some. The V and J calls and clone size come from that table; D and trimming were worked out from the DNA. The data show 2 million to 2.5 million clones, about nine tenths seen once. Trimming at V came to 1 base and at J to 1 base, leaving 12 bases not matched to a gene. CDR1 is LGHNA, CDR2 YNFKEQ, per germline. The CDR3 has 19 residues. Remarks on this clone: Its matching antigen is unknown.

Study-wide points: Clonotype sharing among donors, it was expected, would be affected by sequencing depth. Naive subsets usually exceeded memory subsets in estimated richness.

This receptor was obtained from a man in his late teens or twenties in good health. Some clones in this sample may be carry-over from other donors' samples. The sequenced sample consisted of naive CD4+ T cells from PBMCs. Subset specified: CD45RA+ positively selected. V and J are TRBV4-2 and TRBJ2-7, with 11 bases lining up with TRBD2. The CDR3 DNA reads TGTGCCAGCAGCCAAGTAGTGATCTCGACTAGCGGGGATTCCTACGAGCAGTACTTC. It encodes CASSQVVISTSGDSYEQYF.